The 27 T cell receptor beta chains below all came from one sample that was sequenced in a study of OX40 agonist ivuxolimab in advanced cancers. Only in-frame clones appear in the TCRdb table, and some are missing; sequencing was by immunoSEQ multiplex PCR. The top ten hold about 3.8% of the sample, which has about 58,000 clones, about nine tenths seen once. The source was CD4+ or CD8+ T cells sorted from blood, collected in a trial of the OX40 agonist ivuxolimab. All receptors come from an adult with an advanced solid tumor such as melanoma, head and neck, liver or kidney cancer.

The genes are TRBV28 and TRBJ2-7, with unresolved D. Germline V gene data show CDR1 as MDHEN and CDR2 as SYDVKM. The CDR3 length is 15 residues. Trimming stripped 5 bases from V and 0 bases from J, with 14 bases between. CDR3 loop: CASSPAVDPSYEQYF. The CDR3, as DNA: TGTGCCAGCAGTCCGGCAGTTGATCCCTCCTACGAGCAGTACTTC.

Of note for this clone: Because the CDR3's place on the DNA is in doubt, the DNA is left out and the CDR3 is given as listed by TCRdb. This chain links TRBV9 with TRBJ2-7; the table names TRBD1, a call not compared with the DNA. Germline lookup yields CDR1 SGDLS and CDR2 YYNGEE. Inclusive of both ends, the CDR3 amounts to 14 amino acids. The CDR3 region is CASSVWAGGSEQCF.

V gene TRBV19 combines with J gene TRBJ2-7; 8 bases fit TRBD2. Looked up from germline, CDR1 is LNHDA and CDR2 is SQIVND (reference sequence). This CDR3 region has 17 residues. V shed 5 bases, J shed 9 bases, and the junction held 21 bases outside the gene matches. For the CDR3, the DNA is TGTGCCAGTAGTCCCTTCTCGGGGGGGCGGCTGTTTCCTGCGCAGTACTTC. Translation gives CASSPFSGGRLFPAQYF.

This chain links TRBV20-1 with TRBJ2-7, with D possibly matching TRBD2 (6 bases). Germline V lookup: CDR1 DFQATT, CDR2 SNEGSKA (reference sequence). The CDR3 loop spans 11 amino acids. Trimming removed 5 bases at V and 6 bases at J, with 11 bases between. The CDR3 loop is CSAVAVAEQYF. Written as DNA, the CDR3 is TGCAGTGCTGTAGCGGTCGCCGAGCAGTACTTC.

The chain is built from TRBV23-1 and TRBJ2-1, with 11 bases aligning to TRBD1. TRBV23-1 is labeled an ORF, and its function is uncertain. The CDR3 loop spans 21 amino acids. Trimming took 7 bases from V and 7 from J; bases not matched to a gene: 27. As DNA, the CDR3 is TGCGCCAGCACCCCACGGCCCGGGACAGGGGGAACGGGAGGGCCCTCGAATGAGCAGTTCTTC. This sequence encodes CASTPRPGTGGTGGPSNEQFF.

V usage is TRBV4-1 and J usage is TRBJ1-5, with D unclear. V was cut by 0 bases and J by 1 base, with 4 bases left in between. Germline V CDR1 and CDR2: MGHRA, YSYEKL. The CDR3 sequence is 14 residues long. The CDR3 is CASSQESSNQPQHF. The CDR3 nucleotides read TGCGCCAGCAGCCAAGAGAGCAGCAATCAGCCCCAGCATTTT.

This rearrangement joins TRBV19 to TRBJ2-1; no firm D call. This CDR3 has 12 residues. The V and J ends lost 3 bases and 4 bases respectively, with 4 bases between them. Germline CDR1 LNHDA, CDR2 SQIVND (reference sequence). The CDR3 nucleotides read TGTGCCAGTAGTATTCGATACAATGAGCAGTTCTTC. It yields the protein CASSIRYNEQFF.

This rearrangement joins TRBV11-2 to TRBJ2-1; TRBD2 might be the D (6 bases). The CDR3 covers 16 residues. V lost 1 base, J lost 4 bases, and 14 bases lay in between. The germline V gene has CDR1 SGHAT and CDR2 FQNNGV. CDR3 sequence (DNA): TGTGCCAGCAGCTTAGCCGCGGGAATGGCTTACAATGAGCAGTTCTTC. Its protein product is CASSLAAGMAYNEQFF.

V is TRBV27 and J is TRBJ2-6; D gene uncertain. The CDR3 runs 13 residues. CDR1 and CDR2 from the germline V gene are MNHEY and SMNVEV (reference sequence). Trimming shortened V by 4 bases and J by 4 bases, and 5 bases separated the two germline ends. CDR3 sequence reads: CASSYRGANVLTF. As DNA, the CDR3 is TGTGCCAGCAGTTATAGGGGGGCCAACGTCCTGACTTTC.

J is TRBJ2-1 and V is TRBV4-1; the D is unclear. CDR3 length: 16 amino acids. Trimming cost V 1 base and J 2 bases, with 12 bases left between them. Germline V gene sequence: CDR1 MGHRA, CDR2 YSYEKL. CDR3 loop: CASSQVGDTPYNEQFF. The CDR3 region has the DNA TGCGCCAGCAGCCAAGTCGGAGACACCCCCTACAATGAGCAGTTCTTC.

CDR3 DNA: TGTGCCAGCAGCTTAGGATACGGGGAACTCCAAGAGACCCAGTACTTC. Translated: CASSLGYGELQETQYF. The J gene is TRBJ2-5, the V gene TRBV7-3, with D possibly matching TRBD2 (5 bases). The CDR3 consists of 16 residues. Germline V gene sequence: CDR1 SGHTA, CDR2 FQGTGA. V was pared by 2 bases and J by 1 base, with 14 bases between.

The genes are TRBV9 and TRBJ2-7; 9 bases align to TRBD1. V shed 0 bases and J 4 bases; nucleotides not matched to a gene: 2. CDR1 and CDR2 (germline): SGDLS, YYNGEE. The CDR3 extends over 14 amino acids. CDR3 in amino acids: CASSVGGQGYEQYF. Here the CDR3 DNA reads TGTGCCAGCAGCGTAGGGGGACAGGGTTACGAGCAGTACTTC.

The chain recombines TRBV9 with TRBJ2-7, with TRBD2 matching over 9 bases. CDR1 is SGDLS and CDR2 is YYNGEE in the germline V gene. This CDR3 spans 17 amino acids. V was clipped by 0 bases and J by 3 bases; unmatched bases: 10. CDR3 coding DNA: TGTGCCAGCAGCGTAGGGCCTCTAGCGGGGAAGATCTACGAGCAGTACTTC. Its protein product is CASSVGPLAGKIYEQYF.

The CDR3 sequence is CASSRELDRGYEQYF. The CDR3, as DNA: TGCGCCAGCAGCCGGGAGCTGGACAGGGGGTACGAGCAGTACTTC. V and J are TRBV4-3 and TRBJ2-7, with 10 bases matching TRBD1. J gave up 4 bases and V 4 bases, and 7 bases lay outside the gene matches. Germline CDR1 is LGHNA and CDR2 is YSLEER. This CDR3 is built from 15 residues.

The rearrangement joins TRBV11-2 to TRBJ2-7, with TRBD1 as a possible D gene (5 bases). CDR3 size: 13 residues. The germline gives CDR1 SGHAT, CDR2 FQNNGV. V was shortened by 2 bases and J by 1 base, with 6 bases between the two germline ends. CDR3 region: CASSLYRSYEQYF. CDR3 DNA sequence: TGTGCCAGCAGCTTATACAGGTCCTACGAGCAGTACTTC.

This chain links TRBV5-1 with TRBJ2-7; no reliable D call. The V gene lost 0 bases and the J gene lost 5 bases, with 15 bases spanning the gap. The CDR3 runs 15 residues. Per germline, CDR1 SGHRS and CDR2 YFSETQ. CDR3 sequence reads: CASSLGVAQLDEQYF. CDR3 DNA: TGCGCCAGCAGCTTGGGGGTAGCCCAATTGGACGAGCAGTACTTC.

Turning to this clone: The same CDR3 also results from other DNA sequences found in this sample. This chain uses TRBV5-1 with TRBJ2-7; TRBD1 agrees at 9 bases. The CDR3 consists of 14 residues. Per the germline V gene, CDR1 is SGHRS and CDR2 is YFSETQ. J lost 4 bases, V lost 3 bases, and 5 bases had no gene match. This chain's CDR3 is CASSSGTGSYEQYF. CDR3 in DNA: TGCGCCAGCAGCTCCGGGACAGGGAGTTACGAGCAGTACTTC.

The chain combines TRBV7-9 with TRBJ2-1, with a tentative D call TRBD2 (6 bases). Per germline, CDR1 SEHNR and CDR2 FQNEAQ (reference sequence). The ends were cut back, 7 bases at V and 4 bases at J, with 17 bases in the middle. CDR3 length: 15 amino acids. The CDR3 reads CASTIPGTGYNEQFF. The DNA of the CDR3 is TGTGCCAGCACCATTCCCGGGACTGGATACAATGAGCAGTTCTTC.

The gene calls are TRBV5-5 and TRBJ2-3; the match to TRBD2 covers 11 bases. This CDR3 is 18 amino acids long. With 0 bases clipped from V and 4 bases from J, the junction kept 10 bases outside the gene matches. Germline CDR1 is SGHKS and CDR2 is YYEKEE (reference sequence). In DNA form, the CDR3 reads TGTGCCAGCAGCTTGGCGGTTCTAGCGGGAGGTCTCGCAGATACGCAGTATTTT. This codes for CASSLAVLAGGLADTQYF.

The chain employs TRBV2 and TRBJ1-3; the D gene is possibly TRBD1 (6 bases). The CDR3 extends over 17 amino acids. V was trimmed by 4 bases and J by 0 bases, leaving 16 bases between them. CDR1 and CDR2 from the germline V gene are SNHLY and FYNNEI. The CDR3 protein is CASSVGRRGFSGNTIYF. CDR3 DNA: TGTGCCAGCAGTGTCGGTCGCAGGGGATTCTCTGGAAACACCATATATTTT.

This chain connects TRBV7-9 to TRBJ2-3; 14 nucleotides agree with TRBD2. This CDR3 spans 18 amino acids. Germline CDR1 SEHNR, CDR2 FQNEAQ (reference sequence). The V and J ends lost 4 bases and 3 bases, in that order; junction bases with no gene match: 9. The CDR3 sequence: CASSSPGTSGSRTDTQYF. The CDR3 DNA is TGTGCCAGCAGCTCCCCTGGGACTAGCGGGAGTCGGACAGATACGCAGTATTTT. The whole variable domain, remainder taken from reference TRBV7-9 and TRBJ2-3, is DTGVSQNPRHKITKRGQNVTFRCDPISEHNRLYWYRQTLGQGPEFLTYFQNEAQLEKSRLLSDRFSAERPKGSFSTLEIQRTEQGDSAMYLCASSSPGTSGSRTDTQYFGPGTRLTVL.

V is TRBV4-3 and J is TRBJ1-5, with D possibly TRBD1 on 6 matching bases. This CDR3 contains 16 residues. Deletions cut 1 base from V and 6 bases from J, with 16 bases between. Germline V gene lookup returns CDR1 LGHNA and CDR2 YSLEER. The CDR3 sequence: CASSQGAGDPPQPQHF. CDR3 coding DNA: TGCGCCAGCAGCCAAGGGGCAGGGGATCCCCCTCAGCCCCAGCATTTT.

As regards this clone: The junction departs from the called germline gene at one end, perhaps through a read error. The chain links TRBV7-8 to TRBJ2-7; 10 bases agree with TRBD1. This CDR3 spans 15 amino acids. CDR1 SGHVS and CDR2 FQNEAQ come from the germline V gene. The CDR3 here is CAGSLLGTGAYEQYF. DNA for the CDR3: TGTGCCGGCAGCTTATTGGGGACAGGGGCCTACGAGCAGTACTTC.

About this clone: The sample carries other DNA sequences with the same CDR3. The chain recombines TRBV29-1 with TRBJ2-7; TRBD1 is a possible D gene (5 bases). There are 13 residues in the CDR3. V lost 0 bases and J lost 4, with 10 bases in between. The V gene's germline CDR1 is SQVTM and CDR2 ANQGSEA. The CDR3 protein is CSVEDLQGYEQYF. CDR3 bases: TGCAGCGTTGAAGATCTCCAGGGTTACGAGCAGTACTTC.

This clone has only one observation. The rearrangement uses TRBV28 and TRBJ1-5; weak D call: TRBD1 (5 bases). Between the trimmed V and J ends, which lost 2 bases and 0 bases, there was a span of 17 bases. The CDR3 extends over 18 amino acids. Germline values: CDR1 MDHEN, CDR2 SYDVKM. As DNA, the CDR3 is TGTGCCAGCAGTTTAAGAGATGGGTGGGGACTTAGCAATCAGCCCCAGCATTTT. Encoded protein: CASSLRDGWGLSNQPQHF.

J is TRBJ2-5 and V is TRBV28, with a weak D call TRBD1 (6 bases). The CDR3 has 14 amino acids. Germline-derived CDR1 and CDR2 are MDHEN and SYDVKM. V was shortened by 5 bases and J by 5 bases, with 15 bases between the two germline ends. The CDR3 DNA reads TGTGCCAGCAGTGTCAACAGGGAGAAGGAGACCCAGTACTTC. It yields the protein CASSVNREKETQYF.

The J gene is TRBJ1-2, the V gene TRBV6-1; tentative D call: TRBD1 (5 bases). The V end lost 5 bases, the J end lost 6 bases, and 16 bases lay between the germline ends. This CDR3 has 14 amino acids. CDR1 and CDR2 (germline): MNHNS, SASEGT. CDR3 coding DNA: TGTGCCAGCAGTAAACTTCCGTCGACAGATGGCTACACCTTC. This codes for CASSKLPSTDGYTF.